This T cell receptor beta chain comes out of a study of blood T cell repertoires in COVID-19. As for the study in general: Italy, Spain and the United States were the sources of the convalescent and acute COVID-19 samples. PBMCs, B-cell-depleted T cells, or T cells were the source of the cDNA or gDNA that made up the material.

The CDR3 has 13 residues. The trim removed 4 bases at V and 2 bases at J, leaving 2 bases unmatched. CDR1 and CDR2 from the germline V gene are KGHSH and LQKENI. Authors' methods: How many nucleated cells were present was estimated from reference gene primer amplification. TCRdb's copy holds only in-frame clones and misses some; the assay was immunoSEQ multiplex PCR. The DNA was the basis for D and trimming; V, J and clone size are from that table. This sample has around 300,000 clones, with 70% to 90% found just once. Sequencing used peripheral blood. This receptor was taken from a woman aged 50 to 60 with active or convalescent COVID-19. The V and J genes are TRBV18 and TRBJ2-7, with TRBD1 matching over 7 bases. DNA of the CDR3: TGTGCCAGCTCACTGGGACAGACCTACGAGCAGTACTTC. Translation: CASSLGQTYEQYF.